What follows describes a single T cell receptor (beta chain). The antigen is unknown. These data come from a study of blood T cells in healthy people across ages. General study points: Versus aged donors, long-lived donors had higher diversity and more naive CD4+ cells.

A second PCR of roughly 6 to 12 cycles used a sample-barcoded 5' primer and a J-beta primer mix. Via MiXCR, TCRdb re-called the 5' RACE reads, giving one row per CDR3 protein. Here the sample spans 750,000 to 850,000 distinct CDR3 sequences, 20% to 25% being singletons. CDR3 size: 14 residues. Per germline, CDR1 MDHEN and CDR2 SYDVKM. The trim removed 5 bases at V and 11 bases at J, leaving 10 bases unmatched. In addition, the sample was reused for a study of T cells of mothers and their children. As reported in that work: Five or six children and their three healthy Caucasian mothers were the donors. Thymic selection molds TCR recombination output in a comparable way in related and unrelated pairs.

This TCR came from a boy between 10 and 17 years old in good health. Sequenced material: blood. The chain recombines TRBV28 with TRBJ2-5, with TRBD2 identical over 11 bases. The CDR3 DNA sequence: TGTGCCAGCAGTATAGCGGGAGGGCCAAGGGAGCAGTACTTC. Translation gives CASSIAGGPREQYF. Full variable domain (outside the CDR3, taken from reference TRBV28 and TRBJ2-5): DVKVTQSSRYLVKRTGEKVFLECVQDMDHENMFWYRQDPGLGLRLIYFSYDVKMKEKGDIPEGYSVSREKKERFSLILESASTNQTSMYLCASSIAGGPREQYFGPGTRLLVL.